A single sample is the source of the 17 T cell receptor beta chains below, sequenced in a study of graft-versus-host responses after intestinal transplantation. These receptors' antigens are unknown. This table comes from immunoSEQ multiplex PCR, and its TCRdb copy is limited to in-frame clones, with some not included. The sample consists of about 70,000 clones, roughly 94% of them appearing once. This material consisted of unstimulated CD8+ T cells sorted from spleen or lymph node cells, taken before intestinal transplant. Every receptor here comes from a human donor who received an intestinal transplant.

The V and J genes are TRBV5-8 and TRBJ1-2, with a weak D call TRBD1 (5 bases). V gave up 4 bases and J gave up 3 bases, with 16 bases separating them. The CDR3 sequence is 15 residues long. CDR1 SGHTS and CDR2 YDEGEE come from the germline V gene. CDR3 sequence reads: CASSQAKLGDYGYTF. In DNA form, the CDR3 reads TGTGCCAGCAGCCAAGCCAAACTAGGGGACTATGGCTACACCTTC.

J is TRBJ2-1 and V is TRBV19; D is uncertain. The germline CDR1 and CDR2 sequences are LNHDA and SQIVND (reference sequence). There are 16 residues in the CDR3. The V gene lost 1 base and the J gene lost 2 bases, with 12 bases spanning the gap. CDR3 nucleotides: TGTGCCAGTAGTATAGTCACGCAGTTAACCTACAATGAGCAGTTCTTC. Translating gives CASSIVTQLTYNEQFF.

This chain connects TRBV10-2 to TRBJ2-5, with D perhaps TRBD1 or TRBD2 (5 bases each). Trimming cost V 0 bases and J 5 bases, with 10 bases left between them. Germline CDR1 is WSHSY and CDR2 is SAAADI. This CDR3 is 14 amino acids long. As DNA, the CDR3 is TGCGCCAGCAGTGAGTCGGGACCTACGGAGACCCAGTACTTC. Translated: CASSESGPTETQYF.

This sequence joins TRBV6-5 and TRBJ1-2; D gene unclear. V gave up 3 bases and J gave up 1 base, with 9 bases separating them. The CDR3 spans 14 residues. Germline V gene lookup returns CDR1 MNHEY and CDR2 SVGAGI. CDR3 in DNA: TGTGCCAGCAGTTATGAGGGTTTTAACTATGGCTACACCTTC. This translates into CASSYEGFNYGYTF.

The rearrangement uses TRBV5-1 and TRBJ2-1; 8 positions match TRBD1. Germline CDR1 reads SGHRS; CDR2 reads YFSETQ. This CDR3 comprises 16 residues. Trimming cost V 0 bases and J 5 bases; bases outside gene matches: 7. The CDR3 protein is CASSLDDRGLDNEQFF. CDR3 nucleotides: TGCGCCAGCAGCTTGGATGACAGGGGCTTAGACAATGAGCAGTTCTTC.

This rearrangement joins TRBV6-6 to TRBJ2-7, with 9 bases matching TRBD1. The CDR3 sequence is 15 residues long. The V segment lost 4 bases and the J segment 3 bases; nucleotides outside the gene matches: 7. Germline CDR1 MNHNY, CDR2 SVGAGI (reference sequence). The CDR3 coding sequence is TGTGCCAGCAGTTCACCGGGACAGGGAGACTACGAGCAGTACTTC. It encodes CASSSPGQGDYEQYF.

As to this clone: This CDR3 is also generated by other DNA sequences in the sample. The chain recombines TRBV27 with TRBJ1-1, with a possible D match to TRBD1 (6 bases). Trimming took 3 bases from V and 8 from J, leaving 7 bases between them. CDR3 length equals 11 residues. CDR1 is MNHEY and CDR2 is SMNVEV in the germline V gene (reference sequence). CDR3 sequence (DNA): TGTGCCAGCAGTTTTGGGACAGAAGCTTTCTTT. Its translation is CASSFGTEAFF.

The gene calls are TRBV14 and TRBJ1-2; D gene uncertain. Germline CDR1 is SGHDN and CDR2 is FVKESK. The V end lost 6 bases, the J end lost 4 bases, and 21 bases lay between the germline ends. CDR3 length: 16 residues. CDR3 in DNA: TGTGCCAGCAGTTTCATTGGGCCAGGAAGCGCCTATGGCTACACCTTC. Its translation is CASSFIGPGSAYGYTF.

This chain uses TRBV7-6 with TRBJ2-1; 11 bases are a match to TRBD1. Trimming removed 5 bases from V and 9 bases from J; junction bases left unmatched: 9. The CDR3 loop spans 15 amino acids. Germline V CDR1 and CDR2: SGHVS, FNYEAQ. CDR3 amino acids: CASSPPGTGGIEQFF. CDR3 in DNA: TGTGCCAGCAGCCCCCCCGGGACAGGGGGAATTGAGCAGTTCTTC.

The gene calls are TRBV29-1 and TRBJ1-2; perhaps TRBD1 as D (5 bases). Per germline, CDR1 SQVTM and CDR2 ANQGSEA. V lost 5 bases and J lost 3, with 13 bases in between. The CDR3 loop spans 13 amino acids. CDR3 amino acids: CSVPGGPDYGYTF. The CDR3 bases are TGCAGCGTTCCCGGGGGTCCAGACTATGGCTACACCTTC.

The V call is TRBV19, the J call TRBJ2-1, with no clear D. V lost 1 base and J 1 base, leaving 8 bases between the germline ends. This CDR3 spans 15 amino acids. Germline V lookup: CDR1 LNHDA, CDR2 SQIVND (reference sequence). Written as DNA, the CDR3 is TGTGCCAGTAGTATAGCCCCCCCGTCCTACAATGAGCAGTTCTTC. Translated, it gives CASSIAPPSYNEQFF.

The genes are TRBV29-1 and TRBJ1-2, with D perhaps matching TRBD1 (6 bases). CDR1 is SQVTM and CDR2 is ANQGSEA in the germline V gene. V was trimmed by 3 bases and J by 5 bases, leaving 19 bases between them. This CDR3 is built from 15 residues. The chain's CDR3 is CSVDQTQGSGYGYTF. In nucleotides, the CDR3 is TGCAGCGTTGACCAAACACAGGGATCGGGGTATGGCTACACCTTC.

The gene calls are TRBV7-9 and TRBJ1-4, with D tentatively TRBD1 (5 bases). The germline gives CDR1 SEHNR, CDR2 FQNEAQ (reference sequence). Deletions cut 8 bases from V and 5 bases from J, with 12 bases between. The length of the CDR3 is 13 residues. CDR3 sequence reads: CASGARENEKLFF. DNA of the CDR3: TGTGCCAGCGGGGCCAGAGAAAATGAAAAACTGTTTTTT.

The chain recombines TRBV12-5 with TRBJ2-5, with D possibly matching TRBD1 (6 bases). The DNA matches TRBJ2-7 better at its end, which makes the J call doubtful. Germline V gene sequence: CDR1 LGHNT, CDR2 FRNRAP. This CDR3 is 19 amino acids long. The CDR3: CASGSQTGLGPTPSYEQYF. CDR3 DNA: TGTGCTAGTGGTTCCCAGACAGGCCTGGGGCCAACTCCCTCCTACGAGCAGTACTTC.

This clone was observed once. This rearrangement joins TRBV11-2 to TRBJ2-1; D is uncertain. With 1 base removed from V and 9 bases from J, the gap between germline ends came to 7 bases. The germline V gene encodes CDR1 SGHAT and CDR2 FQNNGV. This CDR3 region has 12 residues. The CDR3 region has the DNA TGTGCCAGCAGCTTAGTATCAGGTGAGCAGTTCTTC. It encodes CASSLVSGEQFF.

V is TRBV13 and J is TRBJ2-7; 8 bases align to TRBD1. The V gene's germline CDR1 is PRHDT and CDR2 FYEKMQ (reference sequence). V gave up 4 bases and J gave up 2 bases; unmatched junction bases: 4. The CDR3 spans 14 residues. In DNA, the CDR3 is TGTGCCAGCAGCTGGGGACAGGCCGCCTACGAGCAGTACTTC. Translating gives CASSWGQAAYEQYF.

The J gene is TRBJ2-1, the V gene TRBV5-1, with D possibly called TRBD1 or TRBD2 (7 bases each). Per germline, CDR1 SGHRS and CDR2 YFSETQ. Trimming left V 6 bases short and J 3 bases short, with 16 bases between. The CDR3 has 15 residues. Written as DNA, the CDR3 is TGCGCCAGCACGAGCGGGACAGAGGTCTACAATGAGCAGTTCTTC. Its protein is CASTSGTEVYNEQFF.